This entry is about one T cell receptor (beta chain). Its antigen is currently unknown. This sample was taken from a study of cytomegalovirus exposure and HLA in healthy donors. Study-wide findings and caveats: There were several of the most significant clusters that appeared linked to common viral pathogens in a later analysis. Reported findings show TCR beta sequences accurately forecast HLA-A and HLA-B alleles in most subjects. Analyzed later, association rates of TCRs varied across HLA loci, with DRB1 most and HLA-C fewest. Researchers reported that a few CMV-associated chains were confirmed in vitro as CMV antigen-specific.

The PCR had 60 Vbeta and 13 Jbeta primers. Profiled with immunoSEQ multiplex PCR; TCRdb holds only in-frame clones, not every one. Here the sample spans some 120,000 clones, around three quarters being singletons. The germline gives CDR1 GTSNPN, CDR2 SVGIG (reference sequence). The CDR3 spans 17 residues. V was clipped by 3 bases and J by 2 bases; unmatched bases: 15. This chain connects TRBV30 to TRBJ2-5; TRBD2 aligns across 7 bases. The TCR was taken from a man between 18 and 29 years old in good health and CMV-seronegative. The sequenced sample consisted of PBMCs. The CDR3 spells CAWRDFGASGHQETQYF. The DNA of the CDR3 is TGTGCCTGGAGGGATTTTGGGGCTAGCGGACATCAAGAGACCCAGTACTTC. The full variable domain, completed using reference TRBV30 and TRBJ2-5, is SQTIHQWPATLVQPVGSPLSLECTVEGTSNPNLYWYRQAAGRGLQLLFYSVGIGQISSEVPQNLSASRPQDRQFILSSKKLLLSDSGFYLCAWRDFGASGHQETQYFGPGTRLLVL.